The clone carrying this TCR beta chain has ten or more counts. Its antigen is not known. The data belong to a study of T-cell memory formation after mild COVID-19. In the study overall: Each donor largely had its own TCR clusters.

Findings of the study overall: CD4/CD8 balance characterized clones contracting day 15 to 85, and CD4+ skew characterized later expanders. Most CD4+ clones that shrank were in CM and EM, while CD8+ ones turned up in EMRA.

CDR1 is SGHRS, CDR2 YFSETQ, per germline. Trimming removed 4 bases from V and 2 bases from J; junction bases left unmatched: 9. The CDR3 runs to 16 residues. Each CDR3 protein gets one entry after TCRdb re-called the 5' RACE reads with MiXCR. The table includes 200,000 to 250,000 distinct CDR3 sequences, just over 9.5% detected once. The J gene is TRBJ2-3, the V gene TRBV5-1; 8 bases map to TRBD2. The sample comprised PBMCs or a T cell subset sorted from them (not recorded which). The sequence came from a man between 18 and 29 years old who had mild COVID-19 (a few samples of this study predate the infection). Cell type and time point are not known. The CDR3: CASSLDSGAYTDTQYF. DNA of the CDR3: TGCGCCAGCAGCCTAGATAGCGGGGCCTACACAGATACGCAGTATTTT.